Presented here are 2 T cell receptor beta chains from one specimen sequenced in a study of siplizumab effects on memory and regulatory T cells. Method: immunoSEQ multiplex PCR; TCRdb's copy keeps in-frame clones and lacks some. The sample records 6,500 to 8,500 clones, under 80% being singletons. The source material was effector memory CD8+ T cells sorted from blood. Subset noted: unstimulated CD8+ effector memory T cells. The receptors were gathered from a human donor in good health.

As regards this clone: With a much larger clone just one base away, this may be a read error. The V and J genes are TRBV6-5 and TRBJ2-2; D call uncertain. The CDR3 spans 13 residues. Germline V gene sequence: CDR1 MNHEY, CDR2 SVGAGI. The CDR3 DNA sequence: TGTGCCAGCAGTGACTCGGCCACCGGGGAGCTGTTTTTT. Translated, it gives CASSDSATGELFF.

The gene calls are TRBV7-3 and TRBJ1-4, with D tentatively TRBD1 (5 bases). Per the germline V gene, CDR1 is SGHTA and CDR2 is FQGTGA. Trimming pared 5 bases from V and 4 bases from J, leaving 11 bases between. This CDR3 has 14 residues. The CDR3 sequence is CASSLTDNNEKLFF. The CDR3 DNA reads as TGTGCCAGCAGCCTGACAGATAATAATGAAAAACTGTTTTTT.